This T cell receptor (beta chain) was sequenced in a study of spatial heterogeneity in lung cancer (dated by TCRdb to between 2019 and 2020). Regarding the research as a whole: Beta-chain transcripts were consistently detected in greater numbers than alpha-chain transcripts, which likely reflected higher beta-chain transcript abundance. TCR transcript counts in tumor regions correlated strongly with a T cell transcriptional module score from matched bulk RNA-seq. In the raw uncorrected reads, each unique combination of TCR and UMI appeared on average more than ten times. In non-small cell lung cancer, the study quantitatively compared TCR alpha and beta repertoires across several tumor regions, matched nontumor lung, and blood. Nonsynonymous mutation counts, determined by whole-exome sequencing of tumor tissue, were related to features of the TCR repertoire. At surgery, some 220 tumor regions, around 68 matched nontumor lung samples and 56 PBMC samples were TCR-sequenced for both alpha and beta chains.

The sample's time point, from its label and the paper: sample taken at primary tumor resection. Samples were obtained from over 70 patients with early-stage, untreated non-small cell lung cancer from the lung TRACERx cohort. For TCR sequencing, whole RNA was extracted from tumor and nontumor lung tissue, or from cryopreserved PBMC samples, and no cell sorting was done. Patients were selected for TCR sequencing only if sufficient RNA was available from at least two tumor regions. Before being selected, tumor and adjacent nontumor lung specimens were reviewed by a lung pathologist. The paper as a whole reports these results and caveats: The tumor nonsynonymous mutation count correlated with the number of expanded alpha and beta TCRs within the tumor. TCR-seq was estimated to cover only approximately 6.6% of tumor T cells for alpha chains and around 13% for beta chains. Confirming at a functional level the hypothesis that regional TCRs recognize regional mutations was considered to require additional single-cell paired TCR alpha and beta sequencing. Counts of ubiquitous and regional expanded TCRs correlated with counts of ubiquitous and regional nonsynonymous mutations, respectively.

This clonotype was detected only a few times. What antigen it recognizes has not been identified. No much larger clone is present one base from it, and per-base qualities are unavailable. Unmatched junction bases come to 8, with V trimmed by 5 bases and J by 7 bases. Taken from cysteine to phenylalanine, the CDR3 has 14 residues. This entry keeps only the CDR3 DNA: 42 bases, framed from base 1. CDR1 MRHNA and CDR2 SNTAGT are derived from the germline V gene. The protocol used for the library was 5' RACE. TCRdb records NextSeq 500 as the sequencer. To allow correction of PCR and sequencing errors, the TCR library protocol tagged every TCR cDNA molecule with a unique molecular identifier. Per the source publication's procedure: TCR identification, UMI-based error correction and CDR3 extraction were performed with Decombinator tools. TCRs above a frequency of 2 per 1,000, corresponding to the top 1% of the tumor frequency distribution, were defined as expanded. Expanded tumor TCRs statistically deemed absent (corrected P<0.05) from at least one tumor region were classed as regional, and all other expanded tumor TCRs were classed as ubiquitous. Rényi diversity was computed with the R vegan package after subsampling each repertoire 100 times to 5,000 TCRs. CDR3 similarity networks were constructed using string-kernel similarity of amino acid triplets, with links drawn between CDR3s whose pairwise similarity was above 0.82. TCRdb trimmed the raw reads at Q25, called clones with MiXCR and kept productive beta chains. Every CDR3 protein is listed once, alongside the most common genes and DNA of its rows. TCRdb, not the original authors, processed these V and J calls. The sample yields 4,800 or so distinct CDR3 sequences; roughly 23% were counted once. Jointly, the top ten make up approximately 10% of the sample.

The V and J segments used are TRBV6-4 and TRBJ1-2, and TRBD1 aligns with 9 junction nucleotides. The specimen was lung tumor tissue, collected at surgery. The sequence came from a male donor with early-stage non-small cell lung cancer. The nucleotides read TGTGCCAGCAGTCCTACAGGGGGCGCGTTTGGCTACACCTTC. Its protein is CASSPTGGAFGYTF.